The 22 T cell receptor beta chains presented below share a single source sample, sequenced in a study of blood T cell repertoires in COVID-19. The repertoire was sequenced with immunoSEQ multiplex PCR; TCRdb's copy has only in-frame clones and lacks some. The sample records about 260,000 clones, around 87% being singletons. The sequenced material came from peripheral blood. Source of these receptors: a man aged 18 to 30 with active or convalescent COVID-19.

The chain combines TRBV18 with TRBJ2-7; D is unclear. The CDR3 is 16 residues long. With 3 bases removed from V and 0 bases from J, the gap between germline ends came to 15 bases. CDR1 is KGHSH, CDR2 LQKENI, per germline. CDR3 in DNA: TGTGCCAGCTCACCGCTCCCAGGTTCGAGCTCCTACGAGCAGTACTTC. Amino acids: CASSPLPGSSSYEQYF.

V usage is TRBV7-2 and J usage is TRBJ1-3; TRBD1 agrees at 8 bases. CDR1 is SGHTA, CDR2 FQGNSA, per germline. The trim removed 2 bases at V and 4 bases at J, leaving 4 bases unmatched. This CDR3 has 15 amino acids. The CDR3 region is CASSLRTGRGNTIYF. The CDR3 nucleotides are TGTGCCAGCAGCTTAAGGACAGGGAGGGGAAACACCATATATTTT.

The V gene is TRBV4-2, the J gene TRBJ2-3, with 8 positions matching TRBD2. CDR1 and CDR2 from the germline V gene are LGHNA and YNFKEQ. V was pared by 0 bases and J by 1 base, with 6 bases of the junction left unmatched. This CDR3 comprises 17 residues. CDR3 DNA sequence: TGTGCCAGCAGCCAAGAAGAACGAGCGGGAGGCACAGATACGCAGTATTTT. Amino acids: CASSQEERAGGTDTQYF.

The rearrangement joins TRBV25-1 to TRBJ1-5; TRBD1 is a possible D gene (5 bases). The CDR3 loop spans 14 amino acids. V was clipped by 8 bases and J by 5 bases, with 16 bases between them. Germline V CDR1 and CDR2: MGHDK, SYGVNS. CDR3 amino acids: CASARTGVDQPQHF. DNA of the CDR3: TGTGCCAGCGCTCGAACGGGGGTGGATCAGCCCCAGCATTTT.

This chain joins TRBV21-1 and TRBJ2-1; TRBD2 is taken as the D call from the table, unchecked against the DNA. TRBV21-1 is labeled a pseudogene. This CDR3 region has 20 residues. The CDR3 here is CASRKDGDCGRDGSYNEQFF. DNA for the CDR3: TGTGCCAGCAGGAAAGATGGGGATTGCGGGAGAGATGGGTCCTACAATGAGCAGTTCTTC.

This clone was counted between two and nine times. This chain joins TRBV6-5 and TRBJ1-5; D gene unclear. Deletions cut 7 bases from V and 0 bases from J, with 13 bases between. The CDR3 sequence is 15 residues long. Germline loops: CDR1 MNHEY, CDR2 SVGAGI. As DNA, the CDR3 is TGTGCCAGCAAGGAGGTGTTGGTTAGCAATCAGCCCCAGCATTTT. It is translated as CASKEVLVSNQPQHF.

The chain uses TRBV4-2 and TRBJ1-6; possibly TRBD1 for D (5 bases). V shed 5 bases and J shed 7 bases, with 15 bases lying between them. The CDR3 is 15 residues long. Germline V lookup: CDR1 LGHNA, CDR2 YNFKEQ. CDR3 in DNA: TGTGCCAGCAGCACTCAGGGCGGCCGGAATTCACCCCTCCACTTT. Translation: CASSTQGGRNSPLHF.

The rearrangement joins TRBV5-1 to TRBJ2-7, with TRBD2 identical over 7 bases. This CDR3 has 16 residues. Germline lookup yields CDR1 SGHRS and CDR2 YFSETQ. V shed 3 bases, J shed 3 bases, and the junction held 12 bases outside the gene matches. For the CDR3, the DNA is TGCGCCAGCAGCTCCTCCGGGGGGACTTCTCTCTACGAGCAGTACTTC. This translates into CASSSSGGTSLYEQYF.

The V call is TRBV2, the J call TRBJ1-1, with D possibly being TRBD1 (6 bases). Deletions cut 6 bases from V and 3 bases from J, with 14 bases between. CDR1 is SNHLY, CDR2 FYNNEI, per germline. This CDR3 spans 14 amino acids. CDR3 region: CASSTQGQDTEAFF. As DNA, the CDR3 is TGTGCCAGCAGCACACAGGGTCAGGACACTGAAGCTTTCTTT.

The chain links TRBV29-1 to TRBJ2-7, with 12 bases identical to TRBD2. Germline V gene data show CDR1 as SQVTM and CDR2 as ANQGSEA. Losses at the gene ends were 7 bases for V and 7 bases for J; bases not matched to a gene: 8. The CDR3 runs 13 residues. The CDR3 DNA follows: TGCAGCGCGAGACTAGCGGGAGTGGAGGAGCAGTACTTC. Amino acid sequence: CSARLAGVEEQYF.

The chain has TRBV10-3 and TRBJ2-1; 8 nucleotides align to TRBD2. This CDR3 region has 14 residues. Trimming at V came to 5 bases and at J to 9 bases, leaving 9 bases not matched to a gene. From germline, CDR1 is ENHRY and CDR2 SYGVKD. The CDR3 coding sequence is TGTGCCATCAGTCCTTGGGAGCGGGAGAGTGAGCAGTTCTTC. Its translation: CAISPWERESEQFF.

This chain uses TRBV30 with TRBJ1-2; D gene ambiguous. V lost 0 bases to trimming and J lost 3 bases, with 11 bases between them. This CDR3 region has 14 residues. Germline CDR1 GTSNPN, CDR2 SVGIG (reference sequence). Written as DNA, the CDR3 is TGTGCCTGGAGTGTTGGGAGGCCGGACTATGGCTACACCTTC. This gives the protein CAWSVGRPDYGYTF.

This clone has a single count. V is TRBV21-1 and J is TRBJ2-2; the table's TRBD1 call for D was not verified on the DNA. TRBV21-1 is a recognized pseudogene. CDR3 size: 14 residues. CDR3 amino acids: CASSRDRGTGELFF. CDR3 bases: TGTGCCAGCAGTCGGGACAGGGGCACCGGGGAGCTGTTTTTT.

This chain joins TRBV7-2 and TRBJ2-7, with 10 bases identical to TRBD2. Trimming at V came to 5 bases and at J to 9 bases, leaving 13 bases not matched to a gene. Germline V gene sequence: CDR1 SGHTA, CDR2 FQGNSA. This CDR3 comprises 15 residues. DNA for the CDR3: TGTGCCAGCAGCCCCCCGGGACTAGCGCGATTCGGGCAGTACTTC. Translated, it gives CASSPPGLARFGQYF.

There are a few counts of this clone. This chain connects TRBV3-1 (or the pseudogene TRBV3-2) to TRBJ2-4; 13 bases line up with TRBD2. The CDR3 runs to 16 residues. Germline CDR1 is LGHDT and CDR2 is YNNKEL (reference sequence). J was trimmed by 8 bases and V by 4 bases; bases with no gene match: 8. CDR3 protein: CASSRGLAGVLDIQYF. Written as DNA, the CDR3 is TGTGCCAGCAGCCGTGGACTAGCGGGGGTTTTAGACATTCAGTACTTC.

The CDR3 coding sequence is TGTGCCAGCAGTTTATTATCGGGATGGTGGTTCTTC. It translates to CASSLLSGWWFF. The chain carries TRBV12-3 or TRBV12-4 and TRBJ2-1, with D perhaps TRBD2 (5 bases). Trimming took 2 bases from V and 15 from J, leaving 14 bases between them. The CDR3 has 12 amino acids.

In this sample, this clone turned up a few times. V gene TRBV29-1 combines with J gene TRBJ2-7; no clear D. Germline-derived CDR1 and CDR2 are SQVTM and ANQGSEA. Deletions cut 1 base from V and 0 bases from J, with 7 bases between. The CDR3 runs to 13 residues. CDR3 DNA: TGCAGCGTTGAAGGGCAGCGCTCCTACGAGCAGTACTTC. Residues: CSVEGQRSYEQYF.

V and J are TRBV9 and TRBJ1-3, with D perhaps TRBD1 (6 bases). Trimming cost V 3 bases and J 3 bases, with 7 bases left between them. CDR3 length: 13 residues. Germline V lookup: CDR1 SGDLS, CDR2 YYNGEE. For the CDR3, the DNA is TGTGCCAGCAGCGCAGGGGATGGAAACACCATATATTTT. Translated, it gives CASSAGDGNTIYF.

V is TRBV2 and J is TRBJ2-3; the D gene is possibly TRBD1 (6 bases). CDR1 is SNHLY and CDR2 is FYNNEI in the germline V gene. V dropped 6 bases and J dropped 5 bases, with 15 bases sitting between them. CDR3 size: 14 residues. The CDR3 spells CASSGSTGIDTQYF. CDR3 nucleotide sequence: TGTGCCAGCAGCGGTAGCACAGGGATAGATACGCAGTATTTT.

This clone was found a few times. V gene TRBV30 combines with J gene TRBJ1-1, with unresolved D. The CDR3 has 14 amino acids. Germline V gene lookup returns CDR1 GTSNPN and CDR2 SVGIG (reference sequence). V was cut by 3 bases and J by 1 base, with 12 bases left in between. CDR3 DNA sequence: TGTGCCTGGAGCGCCAGAACAGAGAACACTGAAGCTTTCTTT. Amino acids: CAWSARTENTEAFF.

J is TRBJ2-1 and V is TRBV7-2; tentatively, D is TRBD2 (6 bases). CDR1 is SGHTA and CDR2 is FQGNSA in the germline V gene. CDR3 length equals 17 residues. The V gene lost 5 bases and the J gene lost 4 bases, with 21 bases spanning the gap. The CDR3 bases are TGTGCCAGCAGCACACGGGGAAGTGGAGGGACGTACAATGAGCAGTTCTTC. Translation: CASSTRGSGGTYNEQFF.

The chain employs TRBV6-6 and TRBJ1-2, with 9 bases matching TRBD1. CDR1 is MNHNY, CDR2 SVGAGI, per germline (reference sequence). Losses at the gene ends were 5 bases for V and 7 bases for J; bases not matched to a gene: 14. This CDR3 has 16 amino acids. CDR3 sequence reads: CASSAGQGRFEGGYTF. As DNA, the CDR3 is TGTGCCAGCAGTGCGGGACAGGGAAGGTTTGAGGGTGGCTACACCTTC.